One sample yielded the 29 T cell receptor beta chains listed below, sequenced in a study of graft-versus-host responses after intestinal transplantation. Their antigen targets remain unknown. Profiled with immunoSEQ multiplex PCR; TCRdb holds only in-frame clones, not every one. The sample gives fewer than 110,000 clones, about nine tenths of which show up once; over 0.55% is in the top ten. The material sequenced was unstimulated CD4+ T cells sorted from spleen or lymph node cells, taken before transplant. The receptors were gathered from a human donor who was the organ donor for an intestinal transplant.

The rearrangement uses TRBV6-5 and TRBJ1-3, with TRBD1 matching over 7 bases. Germline lookup yields CDR1 MNHEY and CDR2 SVGAGI. This CDR3 region has 15 residues. Trimming cost V 2 bases and J 3 bases; bases outside gene matches: 4. CDR3 DNA: TGTGCCAGCAGTTACGGCCAGGGGGGTGGAAACACCATATATTTT. It encodes CASSYGQGGGNTIYF.

The V and J genes are TRBV29-1 and TRBJ2-5; 8 nucleotides line up with TRBD1. The V gene's germline CDR1 is SQVTM and CDR2 ANQGSEA. V trimming: 6 bases; J trimming: 2 bases; junction bases outside the gene matches: 11. The CDR3 totals 15 residues. The chain's CDR3 is CSVAVGQGWQETQYF. Written as DNA, the CDR3 is TGCAGCGTAGCCGTAGGACAGGGTTGGCAAGAGACCCAGTACTTC. The full variable domain, completed using reference TRBV29-1 and TRBJ2-5, is SAVISQKPSRDICQRGTSLTIQCQVDSQVTMMFWYRQQPGQSLTLIATANQGSEATYESGFVIDKFPISRPNLTFSTLTVSNMSPEDSSIYLCSVAVGQGWQETQYFGPGTRLLVL.

This chain joins TRBV5-1 and TRBJ2-3; tentatively, D is TRBD2 (5 bases). The V end lost 0 bases, the J end lost 0 bases, and 8 bases lay between the germline ends. This CDR3 has 15 amino acids. The germline gives CDR1 SGHRS, CDR2 YFSETQ. CDR3 sequence (DNA): TGCGCCAGCAGCTTGGTTCCGGGAAGCACAGATACGCAGTATTTT. It specifies CASSLVPGSTDTQYF.

V is TRBV27 and J is TRBJ1-5, with D unresolved. The CDR3 is 15 residues long. Looked up from germline, CDR1 is MNHEY and CDR2 is SMNVEV (reference sequence). With 4 bases removed from V and 2 bases from J, the gap between germline ends came to 12 bases. The CDR3 here is CASSWSATRNQPQHF. CDR3 nucleotide sequence: TGTGCCAGCAGTTGGTCGGCAACCCGCAATCAGCCCCAGCATTTT.

The chain has TRBV18 and TRBJ1-1, with 7 positions matching TRBD1. CDR1 is KGHSH and CDR2 is LQKENI in the germline V gene. J gave up 5 bases and V 2 bases, and 8 bases lay outside the gene matches. The CDR3 has 15 residues. In nucleotides, the CDR3 is TGTGCCAGCTCACCAATTGGAGGCAGGGGGACTGAAGCTTTCTTT. Translation: CASSPIGGRGTEAFF.

The chain couples TRBV2 to TRBJ1-2; possible D gene TRBD1, 5 bases. The CDR3 covers 13 residues. Trimming took off 4 bases at V and 8 bases at J, with 14 bases between the two ends. CDR1 and CDR2 from the germline V gene are SNHLY and FYNNEI. CDR3 region: CASSADSAGGYTF. CDR3 sequence (DNA): TGTGCCAGCAGTGCCGACAGCGCGGGAGGCTACACCTTC. Full variable domain (remainder filled in from reference TRBV2 and TRBJ1-2): EPEVTQTPSHQVTQMGQEVILRCVPISNHLYFYWYRQILGQKVEFLVSFYNNEISEKSEIFDDQFSVERPDGSNFTLKIRSTKLEDSAMYFCASSADSAGGYTFGSGTRLTVV.

The chain couples TRBV10-1 to TRBJ2-2; no clear D gene. The germline V gene encodes CDR1 WNHNN and CDR2 SYGVQD (reference sequence). The V end lost 7 bases, the J end lost 4 bases, and 10 bases lay between the germline ends. The CDR3 totals 13 residues. The CDR3 reads CASKVSSTGELFF. As DNA, the CDR3 is TGCGCCAGCAAAGTGTCTAGCACCGGGGAGCTGTTTTTT.

The chain links TRBV29-1 to TRBJ1-2, with TRBD1 identical over 9 bases. Germline-derived CDR1 and CDR2 are SQVTM and ANQGSEA. V trimming: 4 bases; J trimming: 6 bases; junction bases outside the gene matches: 6. CDR3 length equals 13 residues. Here the CDR3 DNA reads TGCAGCGTTGCTACCGGGACAGGGAATGGCTACACCTTC. Translation gives CSVATGTGNGYTF.

The V gene is TRBV6-5, the J gene TRBJ1-1, with D uncertain. This CDR3 comprises 13 residues. Germline V lookup: CDR1 MNHEY, CDR2 SVGAGI. V dropped 6 bases and J dropped 7 bases, with 15 bases sitting between them. The CDR3 reads CASSPASVFEAFF. CDR3 nucleotide sequence: TGTGCCAGCAGCCCCGCTTCGGTATTTGAAGCTTTCTTT.

V is TRBV7-2 and J is TRBJ2-7; D is perhaps TRBD1 or TRBD2 (5 bases each). V lost 5 bases and J lost 2, with 19 bases in between. The CDR3 runs 16 residues. The germline CDR1 and CDR2 sequences are SGHTA and FQGNSA. CDR3 DNA: TGTGCCAGCAGCCCAAAGGGACCGGCAAGTCCCTACGAGCAGTACTTC. Translation: CASSPKGPASPYEQYF. The whole variable domain, filled in from reference TRBV7-2 and TRBJ2-7, reads GAGVSQSPSNKVTEKGKDVELRCDPISGHTALYWYRQSLGQGLEFLIYFQGNSAPDKSGLPSDRFSAERTGGSVSTLTIQRTQQEDSAVYLCASSPKGPASPYEQYFGPGTRLTVT.

This clone was counted between two and nine times. The V and J genes are TRBV7-3 and TRBJ1-1; D perhaps matches TRBD1 (5 bases). Germline V gene lookup returns CDR1 SGHTA and CDR2 FQGTGA. Trimming shortened V by 2 bases and J by 1 base, and 8 bases separated the two germline ends. The CDR3 spans 14 residues. Here the CDR3 reads CASSLGHQNTEAFF. In nucleotides, the CDR3 is TGTGCCAGCAGCTTAGGACACCAGAACACTGAAGCTTTCTTT.

The J gene is TRBJ2-3, the V gene TRBV7-9; D tentatively reads TRBD1 or TRBD2 (5 bases each). Germline V lookup: CDR1 SEHNR, CDR2 FQNEAQ (reference sequence). The CDR3 covers 17 residues. The germline V and J ends were trimmed by 6 bases and 1 base, with 20 bases remaining between them. Written as DNA, the CDR3 is TGTGCCAGCAGACCCCTGGGGCGGGCTGTTGGCACAGATACGCAGTATTTT. This gives the protein CASRPLGRAVGTDTQYF.

The genes are TRBV10-3 and TRBJ1-2; tentative D call: TRBD1 (5 bases). V was shortened by 8 bases and J by 3 bases, with 22 bases between the two germline ends. This CDR3 comprises 16 residues. Germline CDR1 and CDR2: ENHRY and SYGVKD. This CDR3 reads CAISPGGEDSDYGYTF. Written as DNA, the CDR3 is TGTGCCATCTCCCCGGGGGGGGAGGATTCGGACTATGGCTACACCTTC.

The gene calls are TRBV25-1 and TRBJ2-7; D gene uncertain. The ends were cut back, 2 bases at V and 5 bases at J, with 13 bases in the middle. This CDR3 is 14 amino acids long. Germline V gene data show CDR1 as MGHDK and CDR2 as SYGVNS. CDR3 sequence reads: CASSENGEFDEQYF. Here the CDR3 DNA reads TGTGCCAGCAGTGAAAATGGGGAATTCGACGAGCAGTACTTC.

J is TRBJ1-1 and V is TRBV16; D is uncertain. CDR3 length: 14 residues. Trimming took off 4 bases at V and 3 bases at J, with 12 bases between the two ends. Germline loops: CDR1 KGHSY, CDR2 FQNENV. In DNA form, the CDR3 reads TGTGCCAGCAGCCTTCGGACGGATTACACTGAAGCTTTCTTT. As protein: CASSLRTDYTEAFF. Combining the CDR3 with reference TRBV16 and TRBJ1-1 gives the whole variable domain GEEVAQTPKHLVRGEGQKAKLYCAPIKGHSYVFWYQQVLKNEFKFLISFQNENVFDETGMPKERFSAKCLPNSPCSLEIQATKLEDSAVYFCASSLRTDYTEAFFGQGTRLTVV.

The V call is TRBV2, the J call TRBJ2-7; unclear D gene. This CDR3 has 12 amino acids. Germline assignment: CDR1 SNHLY and CDR2 FYNNEI. V lost 1 base to trimming and J lost 4 bases, with 5 bases between them. This chain's CDR3 is CASSEGPYEQYF. CDR3 bases: TGTGCCAGCAGTGAAGGGCCATACGAGCAGTACTTC. The whole variable domain, filled in from reference TRBV2 and TRBJ2-7, reads EPEVTQTPSHQVTQMGQEVILRCVPISNHLYFYWYRQILGQKVEFLVSFYNNEISEKSEIFDDQFSVERPDGSNFTLKIRSTKLEDSAMYFCASSEGPYEQYFGPGTRLTVT.

The J gene is TRBJ1-2, the V gene TRBV7-3, with D possibly matching TRBD1 (5 bases). CDR1 and CDR2 from the germline V gene are SGHTA and FQGTGA. The CDR3 sequence is 11 residues long. With 5 bases removed from V and 7 bases from J, the gap between germline ends came to 8 bases. The CDR3 reads CASSDGGGYTF. The CDR3, as DNA: TGTGCCAGCAGCGATGGGGGTGGCTACACCTTC.

The V call is TRBV6-5, the J call TRBJ1-5; D perhaps matches TRBD1 (5 bases). V gave up 5 bases and J gave up 4 bases, with 12 bases separating them. Germline CDR1 MNHEY, CDR2 SVGAGI. CDR3 length: 14 residues. The CDR3 DNA reads TGTGCCAGCAGTCGAGGGACGGAGAATCAGCCCCAGCATTTT. This translates into CASSRGTENQPQHF.

V usage is TRBV4-2 and J usage is TRBJ2-7, with 9 bases lining up with TRBD2. Trimming took 1 base from V and 2 from J; bases not matched to a gene: 9. Germline V CDR1 and CDR2: LGHNA, YNFKEQ. The CDR3 covers 17 residues. CDR3 in amino acids: CASSQAPTSGRAYEQYF. Written as DNA, the CDR3 is TGTGCCAGCAGCCAAGCGCCCACTAGCGGGCGAGCCTACGAGCAGTACTTC.

This clone was seen once. The rearrangement uses TRBV5-1 and TRBJ1-2; unclear D gene. The CDR3 has 12 amino acids. In germline, CDR1 is SGHRS, CDR2 YFSETQ. The V end was cut by 1 base, the J end by 3 bases, with 4 bases between. The CDR3 here is CASSLTDYGYTF. CDR3 DNA: TGCGCCAGCAGCTTGACCGACTATGGCTACACCTTC.

The chain links TRBV4-1 to TRBJ2-1; 7 bases line up with TRBD2. Germline V lookup: CDR1 MGHRA, CDR2 YSYEKL. V trimming: 4 bases; J trimming: 8 bases; junction bases outside the gene matches: 20. The CDR3 has 18 residues. The CDR3 loop is CASSLLAAGNTFGHEQFF. For the CDR3, the DNA is TGCGCCAGCAGCCTTCTAGCGGCGGGGAATACATTCGGGCATGAGCAGTTCTTC.

The V gene is TRBV6-1, the J gene TRBJ1-6; 10 bases fit TRBD1. The CDR3 sequence is 16 residues long. Trimming removed 4 bases from V and 3 bases from J; junction bases left unmatched: 3. Germline CDR1 is MNHNS and CDR2 is SASEGT. The CDR3 region is CASSARTGGYNSPLHF. CDR3 nucleotides: TGTGCCAGCAGTGCAAGGACAGGGGGCTATAATTCACCCCTCCACTTT.

The gene calls are TRBV5-6 and TRBJ2-7; D is unresolved. There are 14 residues in the CDR3. The V end lost 0 bases, the J end lost 0 bases, and 7 bases lay between the germline ends. Germline CDR1 reads SGHDT; CDR2 reads YYEEEE. The CDR3 bases are TGTGCCAGCAGCTTGGAAGTGACCTCCTACGAGCAGTACTTC. This codes for CASSLEVTSYEQYF.

J is TRBJ2-3 and V is TRBV11-3; D unresolved. Trimming took off 1 base at V and 6 bases at J, with 5 bases between the two ends. The CDR3 has 12 amino acids. The germline V gene encodes CDR1 SGHNT and CDR2 YENEEA. The CDR3 here is CASSLVEDTQYF. The CDR3 region has the DNA TGTGCCAGCAGCTTAGTGGAGGATACGCAGTATTTT.

CDR3 bases: TGTGCCAGCCAGAGCGGGTTTATTTCCAATGAGCAGTTCTTC. It codes for CASQSGFISNEQFF. V and J are TRBV6-6 and TRBJ2-1; tentatively, D is TRBD2 (6 bases). V was cut by 8 bases and J by 6 bases, with 17 bases left in between. The CDR3 spans 14 residues. Germline V CDR1 and CDR2: MNHNY, SVGAGI (reference sequence).

This clone appeared once. The chain uses TRBV10-3 and TRBJ2-3; the match to TRBD2 covers 12 bases. The CDR3 is made up of 16 amino acids. Germline CDR1 and CDR2: ENHRY and SYGVKD. The J segment lost 4 bases and the V segment lost 0 bases, leaving 2 bases of the junction unmatched. This chain's CDR3 is CAISESLAGGADTQYF. The CDR3 nucleotides read TGTGCCATCAGTGAGTCTCTAGCGGGGGGGGCAGATACGCAGTATTTT.

As to this clone: Sequence at one end of the junction differs from germline and may be a read error. V is TRBV9 and J is TRBJ1-2, with D unresolved. The CDR3 has 15 amino acids. Germline V CDR1 and CDR2: SGDLS, YYNGEE. Written as DNA, the CDR3 is TGTGCCAGCGGCGTAGGTTTAAGTTTTAACTATGGCTACACCTTC. Translation: CASGVGLSFNYGYTF.

This clone was observed a few times. This rearrangement joins TRBV11-3 to TRBJ1-1, with unresolved D. Trimming removed 2 bases at V and 1 base at J, with 8 bases between. The CDR3 has 14 amino acids. In germline, CDR1 is SGHNT, CDR2 YENEEA. CDR3 coding DNA: TGTGCCAGCAGCTTAATCGCGGGGAACACTGAAGCTTTCTTT. Amino acid sequence: CASSLIAGNTEAFF.

This sequence joins TRBV18 and TRBJ1-1, with D uncertain. The V end lost 1 base, the J end lost 5 bases, and 11 bases lay between the germline ends. The CDR3 extends over 14 amino acids. The V gene's germline CDR1 is KGHSH and CDR2 LQKENI. DNA for the CDR3: TGTGCCAGCTCACCACTGGGCGACGGGACTGAAGCTTTCTTT. Its translation: CASSPLGDGTEAFF.